This is a list of T cell receptor beta chains from one sample in a study of shared clonotypes between healthy human individuals. Clones were sequenced by immunoSEQ multiplex PCR, and TCRdb holds only the in-frame ones, with some missing. The sample carries around 2,100,000 clones, over 85% recorded once. The specimen sequenced was naive CD8+ T cells sorted from blood. These receptors came from a man younger than 30 in good health. Each CDR3 is given with its conserved first and last residue. Each record gives: CDR3 protein, CDR3 DNA, V gene, J gene, clone size, D gene. D genes are given only for firm matches. Only part of the rows carry a size: once, few, many, or a class if the clone is expanded.

CASSAGAVGEQFF	TGTGCCAGCAGTGCGGGAGCCGTGGGTGAGCAGTTCTTC	TRBV27	TRBJ2-1	.	TRBD2
CASSPEGHTGELFF	TGTGCCAGCAGCCCCGAGGGGCACACCGGGGAGCTGTTTTTT	TRBV11-2	TRBJ2-2	.	.
CASSKTGTSTDTQYF	TGTGCCAGCAGCAAAACAGGGACTAGCACAGATACGCAGTATTTT	TRBV9	TRBJ2-3	.	.
CASSPSLRDRAYEQYF	TGCGCCAGCAGCCCAAGTTTGCGGGACAGGGCGTACGAGCAGTACTTC	TRBV4-3	TRBJ2-7	.	TRBD1
CASSLATLAGELFF	TGTGCCAGCAGCTTAGCGACGTTAGCCGGGGAGCTGTTTTTT	TRBV7-9	TRBJ2-2	.	.
CASNAGGDGQPQHF	TGTGCCAGCAACGCTGGGGGGGACGGGCAGCCCCAGCATTTT	TRBV9	TRBJ1-5	once	.
CASGPRGQPQHF	TGTGCCAGTGGACCAAGGGGCCAGCCCCAGCATTTT	TRBV19	TRBJ1-5	.	.
CASTAGPDGYNSPLHF	TGCGCCAGCACCGCGGGGCCCGATGGATATAATTCACCCCTCCACTTT	TRBV5-1	TRBJ1-6	.	.
CASSVEAGHTDTQYF	TGTGCCAGCAGCGTAGAAGCGGGGCACACAGATACGCAGTATTTT	TRBV9	TRBJ2-3	.	TRBD2
CASSPDLAGGFTGELFF	TGTGCCAGCAGCCCCGACCTAGCGGGGGGTTTCACCGGGGAGCTGTTTTTT	TRBV7-8	TRBJ2-2	.	TRBD2
CASSLAGGVETQYF	TGCGCCAGCAGCCTAGCGGGAGGAGTGGAGACCCAGTACTTC	TRBV4-3	TRBJ2-5	.	TRBD2
CASSFQQGVSNQPQHF	TGTGCCAGCAGCTTCCAGCAGGGGGTTAGCAATCAGCCCCAGCATTTT	TRBV14	TRBJ1-5	.	TRBD1
CASSPIRQGPIEAFF	TGCGCCAGCAGCCCGATCCGGCAGGGTCCGATTGAAGCTTTCTTT	TRBV4-1	TRBJ1-1	.	.
CASSGQGVLMNTEAFF	TGTGCCAGCAGTGGACAGGGGGTTTTGATGAACACTGAAGCTTTCTTT	TRBV6-1	TRBJ1-1	.	TRBD1
CASSMNRGTEAFF	TGTGCCAGTAGTATGAACAGGGGGACTGAAGCTTTCTTT	TRBV19	TRBJ1-1	.	TRBD1
CASSLRAIQGSNTEAFF	TGTGCCAGCAGTCTAAGGGCCATACAGGGGTCGAACACTGAAGCTTTCTTT	TRBV27	TRBJ1-1	.	TRBD1
CASSLGRNEQFF	TGTGCCAGCAGCTTGGGCAGAAATGAGCAGTTCTTC	TRBV7-9	TRBJ2-1	.	.
CASSYFTANTGELFF	TGTGCCAGCAGTTACTTTACAGCCAACACCGGGGAGCTGTTTTTT	TRBV6-6	TRBJ2-2	.	.
CASSYQGAGNTIYF	TGTGCCAGCAGTTACCAGGGGGCTGGAAACACCATATATTTT	TRBV6-5	TRBJ1-3	.	TRBD1
CASRPIKAGTYEQYF	TGTGCCAGCAGACCCATTAAAGCGGGGACCTACGAGCAGTACTTC	TRBV27	TRBJ2-7	.	TRBD2
CASSEPPPLNEQFF	TGTGCCAGCAGTGAACCCCCGCCCCTCAATGAGCAGTTCTTC	TRBV2	TRBJ2-1	.	.
CASSLSLAGGRETQYF	TGTGCCAGCAGCTTATCCCTAGCGGGAGGTCGAGAGACCCAGTACTTC	TRBV7-2	TRBJ2-5	.	TRBD2
CASSLPMAFEQFF	TGTGCCAGCAGCCTACCCATGGCCTTTGAGCAGTTCTTC	TRBV7-9	TRBJ2-1	.	.
CASTGTGGSPLHF	TGTGCCAGCACGGGGACAGGGGGTTCACCCCTCCACTTT	TRBV2	TRBJ1-6	.	TRBD1
CASSYTGIGSPLHF	TGTGCCAGCAGTTACACAGGGATCGGCTCACCCCTCCACTTT	TRBV27	TRBJ1-6	.	.
CTSNRTLGYEQYF	TGCACCAGCAACAGGACCCTTGGGTACGAGCAGTACTTC	TRBV1	TRBJ2-7	.	.
CASSYSPRGGTDTQYF	TGTGCCAGCAGTTACTCCCCACGGGGGGGGACAGATACGCAGTATTTT	TRBV6-8	TRBJ2-3	.	TRBD2
CASSLEALGRTEAFF	TGTGCCAGCAGCTTAGAGGCTTTGGGTAGGACTGAAGCTTTCTTT	TRBV7-9	TRBJ1-1	.	.
CASSEPGPGETQYF	TGTGCCAGCAGCGAGCCGGGGCCAGGGGAGACCCAGTACTTC	TRBV5-6	TRBJ2-5	.	.
CASREPTSTQSRANVLTF	TGTGCAAGTCGCGAACCCACCTCCACACAAAGTCGGGCCAACGTCCTGACTTTC	TRBV12-2	TRBJ2-6	.	.
CASSPGGTEAFF	TGTGCCAGCAGCCCCGGGGGGACAGAAGCTTTCTTT	TRBV5-6	TRBJ1-1	.	.
CASSVREEAAAYEQYF	TGTGCCAGCAGCGTGCGGGAGGAGGCCGCTGCCTACGAGCAGTACTTC	TRBV9	TRBJ2-7	.	TRBD2
CASSPEGVYEQYF	TGTGCCAGCAGCCCCGAGGGAGTATACGAGCAGTACTTC	TRBV13	TRBJ2-7	.	.
CASSYPGSSYNEQFF	TGTGCCAGCAGCTACCCGGGGTCCTCCTACAATGAGCAGTTCTTC	TRBV9	TRBJ2-1	.	.
CASSVGASLQETQYF	TGTGCCAGCAGCGTAGGCGCTAGCTTACAAGAGACCCAGTACTTC	TRBV9	TRBJ2-5	.	.
CASSLVSEGAKNIQYF	TGTGCCAGCAGCTTGGTTTCCGAGGGGGCCAAAAACATTCAGTACTTC	TRBV5-8	TRBJ2-4	.	.
CASSPGTGYEFF	TGTGCCAGCAGCCCTGGGACAGGGTATGAGTTCTTC	TRBV7-9	TRBJ2-1	.	TRBD1
CASEGSSGNTIYF	TGTGCCAGCGAGGGAAGCTCTGGAAACACCATATATTTT	TRBV6-5	TRBJ1-3	.	.
CASSPGHYGYTF	TGTGCCAGCAGTCCGGGACACTATGGCTACACCTTC	TRBV6-5	TRBJ1-2	.	.
CAISESKPEVGTGRRGEAFF	TGTGCCATCAGTGAGTCTAAACCCGAAGTAGGGACAGGGCGCCGCGGGGAAGCTTTCTTT	TRBV10-3	TRBJ1-1	.	TRBD1
CASSTRWGDSVMNTEAFF	TGTGCCAGCAGTACCCGGTGGGGGGACAGCGTTATGAACACTGAAGCTTTCTTT	TRBV28	TRBJ1-1	.	TRBD1
CASSEVEEILLMNTEAFF	TGTGCCAGCAGTGAAGTCGAGGAGATTTTACTCATGAACACTGAAGCTTTCTTT	TRBV6-1	TRBJ1-1	.	.
CASSSPGTAGNTIYF	TGTGCCAGCAGCTCACCCGGGACAGCTGGAAACACCATATATTTT	TRBV9	TRBJ1-3	.	TRBD1
CASSFDRDSYGYTF	TGTGCCAGCAGCTTTGACAGGGATTCCTATGGCTACACCTTC	TRBV13	TRBJ1-2	.	TRBD1
CASSYGGHEQYF	TGTGCCAGCAGTTACGGGGGTCACGAGCAGTACTTC	TRBV5-4	TRBJ2-7	.	.
CASSGSRGDFNNEQFF	TGTGCCAGCAGCGGATCGCGGGGGGACTTTAACAATGAGCAGTTCTTC	TRBV11-2	TRBJ2-1	.	TRBD2
CASSETEATNEKLFF	TGTGCCAGCAGTGAGACGGAAGCAACTAATGAAAAACTGTTTTTT	TRBV28	TRBJ1-4	.	.
CASSKGGGDEKLFF	TGTGCCAGCAGCAAAGGAGGGGGTGATGAAAAACTGTTTTTT	TRBV21-1	TRBJ1-4	once	.
CASSEAEGGFYEQYF	TGTGCCAGCAGTGAAGCTGAAGGGGGATTCTACGAGCAGTACTTC	TRBV2	TRBJ2-7	.	.
CASSKPGHAEQYF	TGTGCCAGCAGTAAACCGGGACACGCCGAGCAGTACTTC	TRBV2	TRBJ2-7	once	.
CSVEDMMAPTGQGGSYGYTF	TGCAGCGTTGAAGATATGATGGCTCCGACGGGACAGGGGGGCTCCTATGGCTACACCTTC	TRBV29-1	TRBJ1-2	.	TRBD1